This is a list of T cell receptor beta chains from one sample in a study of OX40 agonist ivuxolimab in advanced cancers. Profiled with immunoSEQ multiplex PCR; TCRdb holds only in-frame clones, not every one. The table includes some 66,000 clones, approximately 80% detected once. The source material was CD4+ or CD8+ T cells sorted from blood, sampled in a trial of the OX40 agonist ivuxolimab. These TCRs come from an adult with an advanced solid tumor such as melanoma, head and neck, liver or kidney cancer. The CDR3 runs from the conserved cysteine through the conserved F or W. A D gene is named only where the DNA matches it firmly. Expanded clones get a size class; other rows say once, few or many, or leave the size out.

CDR3 protein: CASSLMALNEKLFF
CDR3 DNA: TGTGCCAGCAGTTTAATGGCATTGAATGAAAAACTGTTTTTT
clone size: -
J gene: TRBJ1-4
D gene: -
V gene: TRBV28
CDR3 length: 14

CDR3 protein: CASSHGENTEAFF
CDR3 DNA: TGTGCCAGCAGCCATGGGGAGAACACTGAAGCTTTCTTT
clone size: -
J gene: TRBJ1-1
D gene: -
V gene: TRBV27
CDR3 length: 13

CDR3 protein: CASSFSGAAQPQHF
CDR3 DNA: TGTGCCAGCAGTTTCTCAGGGGCGGCCCAGCCCCAGCATTTT
clone size: -
J gene: TRBJ1-5
D gene: -
V gene: TRBV28
CDR3 length: 14

CDR3 protein: CASSRRLAGVGYNEQFF
CDR3 DNA: TGCGCCAGCAGCCGAAGACTAGCGGGAGTCGGGTACAATGAGCAGTTCTTC
clone size: -
J gene: TRBJ2-1
D gene: TRBD2
V gene: TRBV4-3
CDR3 length: 17

CDR3 protein: CASRWGEVEKLFF
CDR3 DNA: TGTGCCAGCAGGTGGGGGGAGGTTGAAAAACTGTTTTTT
clone size: -
J gene: TRBJ1-4
D gene: -
V gene: TRBV6-1
CDR3 length: 13

CDR3 protein: CASSGLQGNSPLHF
CDR3 DNA: TGTGCCAGCAGTGGGTTGCAGGGGAATTCACCCCTCCACTTT
clone size: -
J gene: TRBJ1-6
D gene: -
V gene: TRBV2
CDR3 length: 14

CDR3 protein: CASSQGYEAFF
CDR3 DNA: TGCGCCAGCAGCCAAGGGTATGAAGCTTTCTTT
clone size: -
J gene: TRBJ1-1
D gene: -
V gene: TRBV5-1
CDR3 length: 11

CDR3 protein: CASRVDPYNSPLHF
CDR3 DNA: TGCGCCAGCAGAGTGGACCCATATAATTCACCCCTCCACTTT
clone size: -
J gene: TRBJ1-6
D gene: -
V gene: TRBV10-2
CDR3 length: 14

CDR3 protein: CASSFLLAGGPDTQYF
CDR3 DNA: TGTGCCAGCAGTTTTCTTCTAGCGGGGGGGCCGGATACGCAGTATTTT
clone size: -
J gene: TRBJ2-3
D gene: TRBD2
V gene: TRBV27
CDR3 length: 16

CDR3 protein: CASSFLGGLNEQFF
CDR3 DNA: TGTGCCAGCAGCTTTTTGGGCGGCCTCAATGAGCAGTTCTTC
clone size: -
J gene: TRBJ2-1
D gene: -
V gene: TRBV7-3
CDR3 length: 14

CDR3 protein: CASSGQALPYGYTF
CDR3 DNA: TGTGCCAGCAGTGGACAGGCGCTCCCCTATGGCTACACCTTC
clone size: -
J gene: TRBJ1-2
D gene: TRBD1
V gene: TRBV11-3
CDR3 length: 14

CDR3 protein: CASSPFLRGLAGGMSSYNEQFF
CDR3 DNA: TGTGCCAGCAGTCCATTCCTACGGGGACTAGCGGGAGGGATGAGCTCCTACAATGAGCAGTTCTTC
clone size: -
J gene: TRBJ2-1
D gene: TRBD2
V gene: TRBV27
CDR3 length: 22

CDR3 protein: CASSLDPQVNQPQHF
CDR3 DNA: TGCGCCAGCAGCTTGGATCCACAGGTAAATCAGCCCCAGCATTTT
clone size: -
J gene: TRBJ1-5
D gene: -
V gene: TRBV5-1
CDR3 length: 15

CDR3 protein: CASFSLGANVLTF
CDR3 DNA: TGTGCCAGCTTCTCCCTTGGGGCCAACGTCCTGACTTTC
clone size: -
J gene: TRBJ2-6
D gene: -
V gene: TRBV27
CDR3 length: 13

CDR3 protein: CASRPTGTGLGYTF
CDR3 DNA: TGTGCCAGCAGACCCACCGGGACAGGGTTAGGCTACACCTTC
clone size: once
J gene: TRBJ1-2
D gene: TRBD1
V gene: TRBV6-1
CDR3 length: 14

CDR3 protein: CASSLLGKSSYNEQFF
CDR3 DNA: TGTGCCAGCAGTCTTTTGGGGAAGAGCTCCTACAATGAGCAGTTCTTC
clone size: -
J gene: TRBJ2-1
D gene: -
V gene: TRBV27
CDR3 length: 16

CDR3 protein: CASSYRVNYGYTF
CDR3 DNA: TGTGCCAGCAGTTACAGGGTGAACTATGGCTACACCTTC
clone size: few
J gene: TRBJ1-2
D gene: -
V gene: TRBV6-5
CDR3 length: 13

CDR3 protein: CAITERSYNEQFF
CDR3 DNA: TGTGCCATCACCGAGAGATCCTACAATGAGCAGTTCTTC
clone size: -
J gene: TRBJ2-1
D gene: -
V gene: TRBV10-3
CDR3 length: 13

CDR3 protein: CASSQQGWGYTF
CDR3 DNA: TGTGCCAGCAGTCAACAGGGGTGGGGCTACACCTTC
clone size: few
J gene: TRBJ1-2
D gene: TRBD1
V gene: TRBV14
CDR3 length: 12

CDR3 protein: CASRNSGGPQETQYF
CDR3 DNA: TGTGCCAGCAGAAATAGCGGGGGGCCGCAAGAGACCCAGTACTTC
clone size: -
J gene: TRBJ2-5
D gene: TRBD2
V gene: TRBV27
CDR3 length: 15

CDR3 protein: CASSLGSQLGNTIYF
CDR3 DNA: TGTGCCAGCAGCTTAGGTTCGCAGCTTGGAAACACCATATATTTT
clone size: -
J gene: TRBJ1-3
D gene: -
V gene: TRBV7-9
CDR3 length: 15

CDR3 protein: CASSPGDRREKLFF
CDR3 DNA: TGTGCCAGCTCACCAGGGGACAGACGTGAAAAACTGTTTTTT
clone size: once
J gene: TRBJ1-4
D gene: TRBD1
V gene: TRBV18
CDR3 length: 14

CDR3 protein: CASSPRTGGNYNSPLHF
CDR3 DNA: TGCGCCAGCAGCCCGCGGACAGGGGGAAACTATAATTCACCCCTCCACTTT
clone size: -
J gene: TRBJ1-6
D gene: TRBD1
V gene: TRBV5-1
CDR3 length: 17

CDR3 protein: CARRGDSTDTQYF
CDR3 DNA: TGTGCCAGACGGGGTGACTCCACAGATACGCAGTATTTT
clone size: -
J gene: TRBJ2-3
D gene: -
V gene: TRBV2
CDR3 length: 13

CDR3 protein: CASSLTALSYNEQFF
CDR3 DNA: TGTGCCAGCAGTTTAACTGCGTTGTCCTACAATGAGCAGTTCTTC
clone size: -
J gene: TRBJ2-1
D gene: -
V gene: TRBV27
CDR3 length: 15

CDR3 protein: CASMEIGLAGGPRIHEQFF
CDR3 DNA: TGTGCCAGCATGGAGATTGGACTAGCGGGAGGGCCAAGAATCCATGAGCAGTTCTTC
clone size: -
J gene: TRBJ2-1
D gene: TRBD2
V gene: TRBV7-2
CDR3 length: 19

CDR3 protein: CASSLASGNTEAFF
CDR3 DNA: TGTGCCAGCAGCTTGGCCTCGGGGAACACTGAAGCTTTCTTT
clone size: once
J gene: TRBJ1-1
D gene: -
V gene: TRBV7-8
CDR3 length: 14

CDR3 protein: CASSLGTGGNEQFF
CDR3 DNA: TGTGCCAGCAGCTTAGGTACAGGGGGGAATGAGCAGTTCTTC
clone size: -
J gene: TRBJ2-1
D gene: TRBD1
V gene: TRBV7-2
CDR3 length: 14

CDR3 protein: CASSIDARPAFF
CDR3 DNA: TGTGCCAGTAGTATAGATGCACGGCCAGCTTTCTTT
clone size: -
J gene: TRBJ1-1
D gene: -
V gene: TRBV19
CDR3 length: 12

CDR3 protein: CAWSVQTNTGELFF
CDR3 DNA: TGTGCCTGGAGTGTACAGACAAACACCGGGGAGCTGTTTTTT
clone size: -
J gene: TRBJ2-2
D gene: -
V gene: TRBV30
CDR3 length: 14

CDR3 protein: CAWSVPGELFF
CDR3 DNA: TGTGCCTGGAGTGTTCCCGGGGAGCTGTTTTTT
clone size: -
J gene: TRBJ2-2
D gene: -
V gene: TRBV30
CDR3 length: 11

CDR3 protein: CASSLEGQVMNTEAFF
CDR3 DNA: TGTGCCAGCAGCTTAGAAGGGCAGGTCATGAACACTGAAGCTTTCTTT
clone size: -
J gene: TRBJ1-1
D gene: -
V gene: TRBV13
CDR3 length: 16

CDR3 protein: CASSPPPGIGEQYF
CDR3 DNA: TGTGCCAGCTCACCACCCCCGGGTATCGGCGAGCAGTACTTC
clone size: -
J gene: TRBJ2-7
D gene: -
V gene: TRBV18
CDR3 length: 14

CDR3 protein: CASSQERRNTEAFF
CDR3 DNA: TGCGCCAGCAGCCAAGAGAGGAGGAACACTGAAGCTTTCTTT
clone size: -
J gene: TRBJ1-1
D gene: -
V gene: TRBV4-1
CDR3 length: 14

CDR3 protein: CASGADRGILEQYF
CDR3 DNA: TGTGCCAGCGGGGCCGACAGGGGAATATTGGAGCAGTACTTC
clone size: once
J gene: TRBJ2-7
D gene: TRBD1
V gene: TRBV7-2
CDR3 length: 14

CDR3 protein: CASTNRNSPLHF
CDR3 DNA: TGTGCCAGTACGAACCGGAATTCACCCCTCCACTTT
clone size: -
J gene: TRBJ1-6
D gene: -
V gene: TRBV19
CDR3 length: 12

CDR3 protein: CASSYRVSYLDTEAFF
CDR3 DNA: TGTGCCAGCAGTTACCGGGTGAGCTACCTGGACACTGAAGCTTTCTTT
clone size: -
J gene: TRBJ1-1
D gene: -
V gene: TRBV6-5
CDR3 length: 16

CDR3 protein: CASSERLQGARADTQYF
CDR3 DNA: TGTGCCAGCAGTGAAAGGCTACAGGGGGCGAGGGCAGATACGCAGTATTTT
clone size: -
J gene: TRBJ2-3
D gene: TRBD1
V gene: TRBV6-1
CDR3 length: 17

CDR3 protein: CASNPGVPGELFF
CDR3 DNA: TGTGCCAGCAACCCAGGGGTCCCCGGGGAGCTGTTTTTT
clone size: -
J gene: TRBJ2-2
D gene: -
V gene: TRBV28
CDR3 length: 13

CDR3 protein: CASSIGGQGGTQYF
CDR3 DNA: TGTGCCAGTAGTATTGGGGGACAGGGGGGGACCCAGTACTTC
clone size: -
J gene: TRBJ2-5
D gene: TRBD1
V gene: TRBV19
CDR3 length: 14

CDR3 protein: CASSVEADFYDSPLHF
CDR3 DNA: TGTGCCAGCAGCGTAGAGGCAGATTTTTACGATTCACCCCTCCACTTT
clone size: -
J gene: TRBJ1-6
D gene: -
V gene: TRBV9
CDR3 length: 16

CDR3 protein: CASSLHGTARGIQYF
CDR3 DNA: TGTGCCAGCAGCCTTCACGGGACAGCCAGAGGCATTCAGTACTTC
clone size: -
J gene: TRBJ2-4
D gene: TRBD1
V gene: TRBV28
CDR3 length: 15

CDR3 protein: CASKRQGSYEQYF
CDR3 DNA: TGTGCCAGTAAACGTCAGGGGTCCTACGAGCAGTACTTC
clone size: once
J gene: TRBJ2-7
D gene: -
V gene: TRBV28
CDR3 length: 13

CDR3 protein: CASKLIVGAEDTQYF
CDR3 DNA: TGCGCCAGCAAATTGATTGTCGGGGCGGAGGATACGCAGTATTTT
clone size: once
J gene: TRBJ2-3
D gene: -
V gene: TRBV5-1
CDR3 length: 15

CDR3 protein: CASSQALVGGVYEQYF
CDR3 DNA: TGCGCCAGCAGCCAAGCTTTGGTGGGAGGGGTCTACGAGCAGTACTTC
clone size: once
J gene: TRBJ2-7
D gene: TRBD2
V gene: TRBV4-1
CDR3 length: 16

CDR3 protein: CASSLSQGANEQFF
CDR3 DNA: TGCGCCAGCAGCTTGAGTCAGGGGGCTAATGAGCAGTTCTTC
clone size: -
J gene: TRBJ2-1
D gene: TRBD1
V gene: TRBV5-1
CDR3 length: 14

CDR3 protein: CASRSGSNYGYTF
CDR3 DNA: TGCGCCAGCAGATCCGGGTCCAACTATGGCTACACCTTC
clone size: -
J gene: TRBJ1-2
D gene: -
V gene: TRBV10-2
CDR3 length: 13

CDR3 protein: CASSPPERTEAFF
CDR3 DNA: TGTGCCAGCAGCCCCCCGGAGCGGACTGAAGCTTTCTTT
clone size: -
J gene: TRBJ1-1
D gene: -
V gene: TRBV5-4
CDR3 length: 13

CDR3 protein: CASSPNRGTPGTGELFF
CDR3 DNA: TGTGCCAGCAGCCCTAACCGAGGGACACCGGGGACCGGGGAGCTGTTTTTT
clone size: -
J gene: TRBJ2-2
D gene: -
V gene: TRBV7-9
CDR3 length: 17

CDR3 protein: CATSRDVAYEQYF
CDR3 DNA: TGTGCCACCAGCAGAGATGTGGCCTACGAGCAGTACTTC
clone size: -
J gene: TRBJ2-7
D gene: -
V gene: TRBV15
CDR3 length: 13

CDR3 protein: CASRTSGTNEQFF
CDR3 DNA: TGTGCCAGCAGGACTAGCGGGACCAATGAGCAGTTCTTC
clone size: -
J gene: TRBJ2-1
D gene: TRBD2
V gene: TRBV27
CDR3 length: 13

CDR3 protein: CASSSGPPRGELAKNIQYF
CDR3 DNA: TGTGCCAGCAGTTCAGGACCGCCGAGAGGGGAGCTAGCCAAAAACATTCAGTACTTC
clone size: -
J gene: TRBJ2-4
D gene: -
V gene: TRBV7-6
CDR3 length: 19

CDR3 protein: CASSFPGRGTGELFF
CDR3 DNA: TGTGCCAGCAGTTTCCCGGGACGGGGCACCGGGGAGCTGTTTTTT
clone size: -
J gene: TRBJ2-2
D gene: -
V gene: TRBV28
CDR3 length: 15

CDR3 protein: CASSPRQLPYF
CDR3 DNA: TGTGCCAGCAGCCCACGACAGCTCCCGTACTTC
clone size: -
J gene: TRBJ2-4
D gene: -
V gene: TRBV21-1
CDR3 length: 11

CDR3 protein: CASYTGQVYNEQFF
CDR3 DNA: TGCGCCAGCTATACGGGACAGGTCTACAATGAGCAGTTCTTC
clone size: -
J gene: TRBJ2-1
D gene: TRBD1
V gene: TRBV5-1
CDR3 length: 14

CDR3 protein: CAWSPSEGARNSPLHF
CDR3 DNA: TGTGCCTGGAGCCCCTCGGAGGGGGCAAGGAATTCACCCCTCCACTTT
clone size: -
J gene: TRBJ1-6
D gene: TRBD1
V gene: TRBV30
CDR3 length: 16

CDR3 protein: CASSTQGGSPLHF
CDR3 DNA: TGCGCCAGCAGCACTCAGGGCGGTTCACCCCTCCACTTT
clone size: -
J gene: TRBJ1-6
D gene: -
V gene: TRBV5-1
CDR3 length: 13

CDR3 protein: CASSDNTDTQYF
CDR3 DNA: TGTGCCAGCAGTGACAACACAGATACGCAGTATTTT
clone size: -
J gene: TRBJ2-3
D gene: -
V gene: TRBV6-1
CDR3 length: 12

CDR3 protein: CASSLDRNGYTF
CDR3 DNA: TGTGCCAGCAGCTTAGACAGAAATGGCTACACCTTC
clone size: few
J gene: TRBJ1-2
D gene: -
V gene: TRBV7-9
CDR3 length: 12

CDR3 protein: CASSLFDEQFF
CDR3 DNA: TGTGCCAGCAGCTTGTTCGATGAGCAGTTCTTC
clone size: -
J gene: TRBJ2-1
D gene: -
V gene: TRBV5-5
CDR3 length: 11